Presented here are 15 T cell receptor beta chains from one specimen sequenced in a study of blood T cell repertoires in COVID-19. Libraries were prepared by immunoSEQ multiplex PCR; TCRdb keeps only in-frame clonotypes and omits some of them. There are 65,000 to 75,000 clones in the sample; around 78% occur only once, and roughly 16% lies in the top ten. Sequencing was done on a sample of peripheral blood. These receptors were obtained from a human donor in a cohort sampled during active COVID-19.

The chain's CDR3 is CASSIDGQGEAFF. CDR3 nucleotides: TGTGCCAGTAGTATAGATGGTCAGGGAGAAGCTTTCTTT. This chain uses TRBV19 with TRBJ1-1; a weak D match, TRBD1 (5 bases). Germline CDR1 is LNHDA and CDR2 is SQIVND (reference sequence). V was shortened by 0 bases and J by 8 bases, with 10 bases between the two germline ends. This CDR3 is 13 amino acids long.

This rearrangement joins TRBV19 to TRBJ2-6; D possibly corresponds to TRBD1 (6 bases). Per germline, CDR1 LNHDA and CDR2 SQIVND (reference sequence). This CDR3 has 16 amino acids. Trimming left V 7 bases short and J 0 bases short, with 13 bases between. CDR3 residues: CASTLSQGSGANVLTF. The CDR3 DNA reads as TGTGCCAGTACCTTATCACAGGGCTCTGGGGCCAACGTCCTGACTTTC.

This clone was seen more than once but under ten times. V is TRBV7-6 and J is TRBJ2-3, with 8 bases lining up with TRBD1. The CDR3 has 17 residues. CDR1 is SGHVS and CDR2 is FNYEAQ in the germline V gene. V dropped 0 bases and J dropped 4; count of bases not matched to a gene: 9. CDR3 amino acids: CASSLAGRGHGSDTQYF. The CDR3 nucleotides read TGTGCCAGCAGCTTAGCGGGCAGGGGGCATGGTTCAGATACGCAGTATTTT. The full variable domain, with the rest looked up from reference TRBV7-6 and TRBJ2-3, is GAGVSQSPRYKVTKRGQDVALRCDPISGHVSLYWYRQALGQGPEFLTYFNYEAQQDKSGLPNDRFSAERPEGSISTLTIQRTEQRDSAMYRCASSLAGRGHGSDTQYFGPGTRLTVL.

The V and J genes are TRBV7-2 and TRBJ2-1; 7 positions match TRBD2. This CDR3 has 14 amino acids. Germline V lookup: CDR1 SGHTA, CDR2 FQGNSA. V lost 1 base to trimming and J lost 6 bases; unmatched junction nucleotides: 3. CDR3 coding DNA: TGTGCCAGCAGCTTAGACGGGGGGATCAATGAGCAGTTCTTC. Encoded protein: CASSLDGGINEQFF.

Worth noting for this clone: Other DNA sequences in this specimen translate into the identical CDR3. V gene TRBV7-2 combines with J gene TRBJ2-7; the D is unclear. The V end lost 2 bases, the J end lost 4 bases, and 3 bases lay between the germline ends. Germline assignment: CDR1 SGHTA and CDR2 FQGNSA. This CDR3 has 11 amino acids. The CDR3 protein is CASSLSYEQYF. The CDR3 DNA reads TGTGCCAGCAGCTTATCTTACGAGCAGTACTTC.

The table lists this clone with a count of one. This chain uses TRBV6-5 with TRBJ1-2, with TRBD1 as a possible D gene (6 bases). The CDR3 covers 13 residues. V lost 6 bases and J 8 bases, leaving 16 bases between the germline ends. The germline V gene encodes CDR1 MNHEY and CDR2 SVGAGI. The CDR3 DNA follows: TGTGCCAGCAGAGCCGGGACACTCTCCGGCTACACCTTC. It encodes CASRAGTLSGYTF.

The J gene is TRBJ2-7, the V gene TRBV7-9, with 9 bases lining up with TRBD1. Germline V gene sequence: CDR1 SEHNR, CDR2 FQNEAQ (reference sequence). V lost 4 bases and J lost 4; bases outside the gene matches: 8. This CDR3 region has 15 residues. The DNA for the CDR3 is TGTGCCAGCAGCTGGGGACAGGGCAGGGTGTACGAGCAGTACTTC. This gives the protein CASSWGQGRVYEQYF.

The gene calls are TRBV10-3 and TRBJ1-5, with TRBD1 matching 7 bases. V lost 0 bases, J lost 5 bases, and 4 bases stayed unmatched. CDR1 is ENHRY, CDR2 SYGVKD, per germline. CDR3 size: 15 residues. This CDR3 is CAISESGTGDQPQHF. The CDR3 bases are TGTGCCATCAGTGAGTCGGGAACAGGGGATCAGCCCCAGCATTTT.

The V gene is TRBV5-1, the J gene TRBJ2-2, with 8 positions matching TRBD1. The CDR3 is 16 residues long. V shed 2 bases and J 1 base; nucleotides not matched to a gene: 4. Germline CDR1 is SGHRS and CDR2 is YFSETQ. The CDR3 DNA follows: TGCGCCAGCAGCTTACAGGGGGATAAGAACACCGGGGAGCTGTTTTTT. Its translation is CASSLQGDKNTGELFF.

The chain uses TRBV6-5 and TRBJ1-2; no reliable D call. Between the trimmed V and J ends, which lost 10 bases and 5 bases, there was a span of 8 bases. In germline, CDR1 is MNHEY, CDR2 SVGAGI. This CDR3 comprises 10 residues. CDR3 region: CAIRAYGYTF. CDR3 in DNA: TGTGCCATCCGCGCATATGGCTACACCTTC.

V usage is TRBV24-1 and J usage is TRBJ2-5; TRBD2 matches at 7 bases. With V trimmed by 9 bases and J by 0 bases, 3 bases remained unmatched. Germline-derived CDR1 and CDR2 are KGHDR and SFDVKD. This CDR3 spans 13 amino acids. The CDR3 DNA sequence: TGTGCCACCGGGGGACTAAACCAAGAGACCCAGTACTTC. Its protein is CATGGLNQETQYF.

The chain recombines TRBV4-1 with TRBJ2-3; 11 bases match TRBD2. After removal of 5 bases from V and 5 bases from J, the junction contained 9 bases not matched to a gene. Germline CDR1 is MGHRA and CDR2 is YSYEKL. The CDR3 runs to 16 residues. The DNA of the CDR3 is TGCGCCAGCAGCTTAGGGACTAGCGGACCGGGAGATACGCAGTATTTT. It is translated as CASSLGTSGPGDTQYF.

The rearrangement joins TRBV18 to TRBJ1-1, with TRBD1 as a possible D gene (5 bases). This CDR3 comprises 14 residues. Trimming left V 5 bases short and J 1 base short, with 11 bases between. CDR1 KGHSH and CDR2 LQKENI come from the germline V gene. The CDR3 loop reads CASSSTVSNTEAFF. The CDR3 coding sequence is TGTGCCAGCTCATCGACAGTATCGAACACTGAAGCTTTCTTT.

The rearrangement uses TRBV7-2 and TRBJ1-6; D might be TRBD1 (5 bases). Germline lookup yields CDR1 SGHTA and CDR2 FQGNSA. This CDR3 region has 13 residues. V was clipped by 2 bases and J by 13 bases, with 12 bases between them. For the CDR3, the DNA is TGTGCCAGCAGCTTACGACAGTCGATTCCCCTCCACTTT. Translating gives CASSLRQSIPLHF.

This chain links TRBV29-1 with TRBJ2-7, with TRBD1 as a possible D gene (6 bases). Germline V gene lookup returns CDR1 SQVTM and CDR2 ANQGSEA. Trimming pared 3 bases from V and 6 bases from J, leaving 9 bases between. The CDR3 loop spans 11 amino acids. CDR3 DNA: TGCAGCGTTGAGAGGGGGACCGAGCAGTACTTC. It translates to CSVERGTEQYF.